This TCR beta chain was identified in a study of T-cell reconstitution after alpha-beta-depleted transplantation in children. Overall study findings and caveats: By about two months after transplant, alpha-beta T cells reportedly arose from several hundred graft clones that had expanded. High day-60 TCRbeta diversity in some patients came from surviving recipient T cells and thymic progenitors. At one year after transplant, newly produced T cells mostly accounted for T-cell counts and diversity.

This clonotype came up a few times. Its antigen is unidentified. Preparation of the TCRbeta library was carried out with unique molecular identifiers. Using its own MiXCR run on the PCR reads, TCRdb lists one record per CDR3 protein. The sample includes hundreds of thousands of distinct CDR3 sequences, around 16% of them seen just once. The V end lost 2 bases, the J end lost 3 bases, and 12 bases lay between the germline ends. CDR3 length: 15 amino acids. Germline V gene lookup returns CDR1 LGHNA and CDR2 YSLEER. The source was PBMCs, mostly from graft donor cells, collected 360 days after TCRalphabeta/CD19-depleted stem cell transplant. The chain recombines TRBV4-3 with TRBJ2-3; D is perhaps TRBD2 (6 bases). This TCR was sampled from a male patient aged 2-15 years who had a stem cell transplant for acute lymphoblastic leukemia, so the T cells may come from the graft donor. The CDR3 nucleotides are TGCGCCAGCAGCCAATACGGGCGGGAAACAGATACGCAGTATTTT. It encodes CASSQYGRETDTQYF.